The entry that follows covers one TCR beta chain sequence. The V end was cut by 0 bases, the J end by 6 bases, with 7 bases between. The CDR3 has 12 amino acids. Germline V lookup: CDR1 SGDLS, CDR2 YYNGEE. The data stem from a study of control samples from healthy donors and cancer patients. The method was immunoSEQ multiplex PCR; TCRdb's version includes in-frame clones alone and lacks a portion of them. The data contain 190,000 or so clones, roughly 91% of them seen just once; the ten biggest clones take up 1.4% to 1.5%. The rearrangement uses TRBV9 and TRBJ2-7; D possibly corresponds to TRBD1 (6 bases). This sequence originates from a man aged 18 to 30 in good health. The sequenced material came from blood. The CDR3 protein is CASSVEGGEQYF. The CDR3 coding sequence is TGTGCCAGCAGCGTAGAAGGGGGCGAGCAGTACTTC.